This entry describes one T cell receptor (beta chain). Its antigen is not identified. Use of 60 Vbeta and 13 Jbeta primers characterized the PCR. This table comes from immunoSEQ multiplex PCR, and its TCRdb copy is limited to in-frame clones, with some not included. The data show 110,000 or so clones, 70% to 80% seen once. This specimen comes from a study of cytomegalovirus exposure and HLA in healthy donors. Study-level results: Per a later analysis, HLA-associated TCR beta chains showed more clonal expansion than other, equally common TCR beta chains. There was a cluster of highly shared sequence variants that was likely a sequencing artifact.

Trimming stripped 0 bases from V and 7 bases from J, with 13 bases between. The CDR3 length is 15 residues. CDR1 is SGHRS and CDR2 is YFSETQ in the germline V gene. The sequenced sample consisted of PBMCs. The V call is TRBV5-1, the J call TRBJ2-2; TRBD1 might be the D (7 bases). The sequence came from a woman aged 45-65 years in good health and CMV-seropositive. The CDR3 spells CASSLARGAVGELFF. In nucleotides, the CDR3 is TGCGCCAGCAGCTTGGCCAGGGGGGCTGTCGGGGAGCTGTTTTTT.